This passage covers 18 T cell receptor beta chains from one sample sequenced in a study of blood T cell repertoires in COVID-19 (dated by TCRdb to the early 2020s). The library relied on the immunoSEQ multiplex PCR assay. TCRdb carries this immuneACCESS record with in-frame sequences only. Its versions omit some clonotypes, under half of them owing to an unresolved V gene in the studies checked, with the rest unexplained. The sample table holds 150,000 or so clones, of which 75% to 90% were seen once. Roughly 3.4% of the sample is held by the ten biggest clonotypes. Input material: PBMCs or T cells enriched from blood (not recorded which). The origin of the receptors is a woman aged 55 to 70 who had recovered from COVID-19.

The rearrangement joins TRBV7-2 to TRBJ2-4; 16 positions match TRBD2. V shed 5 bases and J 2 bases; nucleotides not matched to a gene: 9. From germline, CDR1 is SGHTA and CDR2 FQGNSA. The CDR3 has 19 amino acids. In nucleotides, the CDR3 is TGTGCCAGCAGCCCAACCGGGACTAGCGGGGGGGGACCCAAAAACATTCAGTACTTC. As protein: CASSPTGTSGGGPKNIQYF.

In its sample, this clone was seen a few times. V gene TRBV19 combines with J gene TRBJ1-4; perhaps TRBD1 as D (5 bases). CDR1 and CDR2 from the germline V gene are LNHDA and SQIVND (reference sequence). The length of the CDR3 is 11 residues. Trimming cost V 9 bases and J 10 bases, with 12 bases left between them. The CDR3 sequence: CASLAGGKLFF. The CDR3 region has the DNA TGTGCCAGCTTGGCCGGGGGAAAACTGTTTTTT.

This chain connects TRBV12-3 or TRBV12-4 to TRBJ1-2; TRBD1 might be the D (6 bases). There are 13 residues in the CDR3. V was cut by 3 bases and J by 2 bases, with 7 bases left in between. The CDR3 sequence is CASSLGANYGYTF. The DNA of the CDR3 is TGTGCCAGCAGTTTGGGGGCCAACTATGGCTACACCTTC.

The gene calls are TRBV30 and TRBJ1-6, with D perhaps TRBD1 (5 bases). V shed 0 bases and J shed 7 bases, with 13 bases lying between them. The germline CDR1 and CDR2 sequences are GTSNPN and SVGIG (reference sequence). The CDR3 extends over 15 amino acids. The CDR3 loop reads CAWSVAVGGNSPLHF. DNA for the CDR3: TGTGCCTGGAGTGTAGCCGTGGGGGGGAATTCACCCCTCCACTTT.

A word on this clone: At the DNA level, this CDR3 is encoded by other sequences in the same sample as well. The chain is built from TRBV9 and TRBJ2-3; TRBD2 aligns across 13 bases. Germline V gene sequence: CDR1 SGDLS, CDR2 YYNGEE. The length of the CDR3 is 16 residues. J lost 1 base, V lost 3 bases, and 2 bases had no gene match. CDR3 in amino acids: CASSAGLAGGTDTQYF. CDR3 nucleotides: TGTGCCAGCAGCGCCGGACTAGCGGGAGGCACAGATACGCAGTATTTT.

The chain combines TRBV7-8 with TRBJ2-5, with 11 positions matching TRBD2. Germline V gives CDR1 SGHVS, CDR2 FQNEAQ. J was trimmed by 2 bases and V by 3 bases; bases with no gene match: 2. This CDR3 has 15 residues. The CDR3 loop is CASSFVAGGQETQYF. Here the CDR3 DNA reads TGTGCCAGCAGCTTTGTAGCGGGGGGGCAAGAGACCCAGTACTTC.

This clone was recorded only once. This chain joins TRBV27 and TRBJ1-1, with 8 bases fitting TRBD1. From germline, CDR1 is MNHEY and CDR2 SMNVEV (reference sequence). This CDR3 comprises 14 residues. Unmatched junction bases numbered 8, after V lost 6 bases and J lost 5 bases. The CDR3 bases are TGTGCCAGCAGCTTCACAGGGGGAGGTACTGAAGCTTTCTTT. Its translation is CASSFTGGGTEAFF.

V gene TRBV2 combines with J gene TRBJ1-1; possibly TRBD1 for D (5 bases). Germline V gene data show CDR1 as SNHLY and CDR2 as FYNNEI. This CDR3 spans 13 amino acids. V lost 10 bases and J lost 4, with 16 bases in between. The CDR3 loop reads CATRDYGGTEAFF. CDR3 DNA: TGTGCCACCCGGGACTATGGTGGCACTGAAGCTTTCTTT.

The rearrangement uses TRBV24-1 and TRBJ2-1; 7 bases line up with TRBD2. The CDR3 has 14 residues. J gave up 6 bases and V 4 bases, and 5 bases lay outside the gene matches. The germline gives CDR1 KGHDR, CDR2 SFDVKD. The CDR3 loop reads CATSDPGGSNEQFF. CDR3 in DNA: TGTGCCACCAGTGACCCCGGGGGGAGCAATGAGCAGTTCTTC.

Written as DNA, the CDR3 is TGTGCCAGCAGCTTCGGGACAGGGTATGAGCAGTTCTTC. As protein: CASSFGTGYEQFF. The chain has TRBV7-6 and TRBJ2-1; TRBD1 agrees at 9 bases. This CDR3 region has 13 residues. The germline V gene has CDR1 SGHVS and CDR2 FNYEAQ. J was trimmed by 8 bases and V by 3 bases; bases with no gene match: 2. Drawing the rest from reference TRBV7-6 and TRBJ2-1, the complete variable domain is GAGVSQSPRYKVTKRGQDVALRCDPISGHVSLYWYRQALGQGPEFLTYFNYEAQQDKSGLPNDRFSAERPEGSISTLTIQRTEQRDSAMYRCASSFGTGYEQFFGPGTRLTVL.

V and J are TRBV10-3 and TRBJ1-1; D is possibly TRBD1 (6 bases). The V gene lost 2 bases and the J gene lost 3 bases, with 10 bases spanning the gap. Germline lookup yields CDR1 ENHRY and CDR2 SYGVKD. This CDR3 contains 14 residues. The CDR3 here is CAISEGDRYTEAFF. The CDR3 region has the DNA TGTGCCATCAGTGAGGGCGACAGGTACACTGAAGCTTTCTTT.

CDR3 nucleotide sequence: TGTGCCAGCAGCTTGGATACAGGAAGCACAGATACGCAGTATTTT. This encodes CASSLDTGSTDTQYF. The J gene is TRBJ2-3, the V gene TRBV5-5, with D maybe TRBD1 (5 bases). V lost 0 bases and J lost 0, with 8 bases in between. The CDR3 covers 15 residues. Germline CDR1 SGHKS, CDR2 YYEKEE (reference sequence).

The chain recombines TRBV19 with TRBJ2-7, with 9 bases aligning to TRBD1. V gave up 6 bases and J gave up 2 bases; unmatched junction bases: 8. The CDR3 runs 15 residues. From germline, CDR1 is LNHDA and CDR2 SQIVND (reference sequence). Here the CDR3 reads CASSRTGVGTYEQYF. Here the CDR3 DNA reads TGTGCCAGTAGCAGGACAGGGGTGGGGACCTACGAGCAGTACTTC.

The CDR3 spells CASSQDTSRNTEAFF. CDR3 bases: TGCGCCAGCAGCCAAGATACTAGCCGGAACACTGAAGCTTTCTTT. The rearrangement joins TRBV4-1 to TRBJ1-1; no clear D gene. V lost 0 bases and J lost 1, with 9 bases in between. CDR1 and CDR2 from the germline V gene are MGHRA and YSYEKL. This CDR3 has 15 residues.

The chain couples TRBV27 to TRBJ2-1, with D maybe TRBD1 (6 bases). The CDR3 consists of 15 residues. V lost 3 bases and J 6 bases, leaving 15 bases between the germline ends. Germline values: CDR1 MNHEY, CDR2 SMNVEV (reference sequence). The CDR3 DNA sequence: TGTGCCAGCAGTTTTCTTGGGGGCGCAGTCAATGAGCAGTTCTTC. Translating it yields CASSFLGGAVNEQFF.

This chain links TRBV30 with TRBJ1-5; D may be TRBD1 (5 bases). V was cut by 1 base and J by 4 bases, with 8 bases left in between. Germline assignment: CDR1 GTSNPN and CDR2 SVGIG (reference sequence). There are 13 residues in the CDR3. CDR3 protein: CAWSEQGNQPQHF. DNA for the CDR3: TGTGCCTGGAGTGAGCAGGGTAATCAGCCCCAGCATTTT.

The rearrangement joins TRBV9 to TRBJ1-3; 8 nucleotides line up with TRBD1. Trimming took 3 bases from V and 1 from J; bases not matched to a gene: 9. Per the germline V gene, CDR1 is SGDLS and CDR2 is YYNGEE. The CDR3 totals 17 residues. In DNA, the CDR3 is TGTGCCAGCAGCGACGGACAGGGACGTCCGTCTGGAAACACCATATATTTT. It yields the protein CASSDGQGRPSGNTIYF.

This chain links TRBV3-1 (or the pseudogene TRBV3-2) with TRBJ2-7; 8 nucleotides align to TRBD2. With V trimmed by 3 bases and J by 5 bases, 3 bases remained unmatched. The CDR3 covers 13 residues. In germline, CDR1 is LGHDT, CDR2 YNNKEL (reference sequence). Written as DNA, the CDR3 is TGTGCCAGCAGCCAGGCCGGGGGGGACGAGCAGTACTTC. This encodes CASSQAGGDEQYF.